The 14 T cell receptor beta chains below all came from one sample that was sequenced in a study of CD8+ T cells in alopecia areata (dated by TCRdb to 2016 to 2018). Library preparation used the immunoSEQ multiplex PCR assay. To provide template for TCR sequencing, every sample had RNA extracted and reverse transcribed into cDNA. Entries here come from immuneACCESS through TCRdb and include only in-frame sequences with V and J called. Some clones fail to appear in such tables; in the studies checked, an unresolved V gene covers under half of the shortfall, and the cause of the remainder is unknown. This sample comprises around 140,000 clones, around 87% of them detected only once. The top ten clonotypes cover approximately 15% of the sample. The meaning of the sample's time point label: baseline before oral tofacitinib. Sequencing used CD8+ T cells sorted from blood, obtained at week 0. Source of these receptors: a human donor with alopecia areata.

This rearrangement joins TRBV9 to TRBJ2-2, with unresolved D. V was clipped by 1 base and J by 2 bases, with 9 bases between them. Germline V gene sequence: CDR1 SGDLS, CDR2 YYNGEE. This CDR3 is 15 amino acids long. The CDR3 spells CASSVSRANTGELFF. CDR3 bases: TGTGCCAGCAGCGTATCAAGAGCCAACACCGGGGAGCTGTTTTTT.

The chain recombines TRBV5-1 with TRBJ2-5; maybe TRBD2 (5 bases). The CDR3 sequence is 13 residues long. The V end lost 4 bases, the J end lost 3 bases, and 10 bases lay between the germline ends. The germline gives CDR1 SGHRS, CDR2 YFSETQ. In DNA form, the CDR3 reads TGCGCCAGCAGCAGAGGACTGGAAGAGACCCAGTACTTC. Translation: CASSRGLEETQYF.

CDR3 DNA: TGTGCCTGGAGCCAAGGGGACGAGCAGTACTTC. Amino acid sequence: CAWSQGDEQYF. This chain joins TRBV30 and TRBJ2-7; D possibly corresponds to TRBD1 (5 bases). V gave up 3 bases and J gave up 5 bases, with 8 bases separating them. This CDR3 is built from 11 residues. CDR1 GTSNPN and CDR2 SVGIG come from the germline V gene (reference sequence).

The genes are TRBV11-2 and TRBJ2-5, with a weak D call TRBD2 (5 bases). The end of the DNA fits TRBJ2-7 better, so the J call may be wrong. Germline V gene lookup returns CDR1 SGHAT and CDR2 FQNNGV. This CDR3 comprises 14 residues. Written as DNA, the CDR3 is TGTGCCAGCAGCTTCGAGGGCCTCTCCTACGAGCAGTACTTC. Translation: CASSFEGLSYEQYF.

To note about this clone: The same CDR3 arises from other DNA sequences in this sample as well. This chain links TRBV5-4 with TRBJ2-3; a weak D match, TRBD1 (6 bases). The V gene lost 4 bases and the J gene lost 6 bases, with 24 bases spanning the gap. Germline lookup yields CDR1 SGHNT and CDR2 YYREEE (reference sequence). The CDR3 loop spans 17 amino acids. CDR3 DNA sequence: TGTGCCAGCAGCGCCATTAGGACAGACGACGCCACGGATACGCAGTATTTT. This encodes CASSAIRTDDATDTQYF.

The chain links TRBV27 to TRBJ2-7, with 7 bases matching TRBD1. CDR1 is MNHEY and CDR2 is SMNVEV in the germline V gene (reference sequence). CDR3 length equals 14 residues. V gave up 6 bases and J gave up 0 bases; unmatched junction bases: 5. CDR3 bases: TGTGCCAGCAGGCGGACAGGAAGCTCCTACGAGCAGTACTTC. It yields the protein CASRRTGSSYEQYF.

The chain combines TRBV5-4 with TRBJ2-1; D possibly corresponds to TRBD1 (5 bases). The CDR3 is 13 residues long. CDR1 and CDR2 (germline): SGHNT, YYREEE (reference sequence). Trimming removed 3 bases at V and 6 bases at J, with 10 bases between. The CDR3 loop reads CASSSTTGNEQFF. The CDR3 bases are TGTGCCAGCAGCTCCACAACAGGCAATGAGCAGTTCTTC.

The chain links TRBV6-5 to TRBJ1-1; tentative D call: TRBD1 (5 bases). CDR1 is MNHEY and CDR2 is SVGAGI in the germline V gene. The ends were cut back, 2 bases at V and 2 bases at J, with 9 bases in the middle. The CDR3 consists of 14 residues. Here the CDR3 reads CASSYGTENTEAFF. In DNA, the CDR3 is TGTGCCAGCAGTTACGGGACGGAAAACACTGAAGCTTTCTTT.

The rearrangement uses TRBV5-6 and TRBJ1-5; 7 positions match TRBD1. Germline-derived CDR1 and CDR2 are SGHDT and YYEEEE. J was trimmed by 2 bases and V by 1 base; bases with no gene match: 3. The CDR3 has 15 amino acids. CDR3 in DNA: TGTGCCAGCAGCTTGCACGGGACAGGCAATCAGCCCCAGCATTTT. It is translated as CASSLHGTGNQPQHF.

The CDR3 reads CASSLEGGDYNEQFF. Here the CDR3 DNA reads TGTGCCAGCAGCTTAGAGGGGGGGGACTACAATGAGCAGTTCTTC. The V gene is TRBV11-2, the J gene TRBJ2-1; 7 bases agree with TRBD2. Germline V CDR1 and CDR2: SGHAT, FQNNGV. Trimming removed 0 bases from V and 3 bases from J; junction bases left unmatched: 2. The CDR3 has 15 residues. Drawing the rest from reference TRBV11-2 and TRBJ2-1, the complete variable domain is EAGVAQSPRYKIIEKRQSVAFWCNPISGHATLYWYQQILGQGPKLLIQFQNNGVVDDSQLPKDRFSAERLKGVDSTLKIQPAKLEDSAVYLCASSLEGGDYNEQFFGPGTRLTVL.

The rearrangement joins TRBV29-1 to TRBJ1-2; D not resolved. V shed 2 bases and J shed 4 bases, with 5 bases lying between them. The CDR3 spans 11 residues. Germline CDR1 and CDR2: SQVTM and ANQGSEA. CDR3 protein: CSVETGYGYTF. CDR3 bases: TGCAGCGTTGAAACCGGCTATGGCTACACCTTC.

This chain connects TRBV7-9 to TRBJ1-2; 8 bases fit TRBD1. There are 15 residues in the CDR3. Losses at the gene ends were 3 bases for V and 3 bases for J; bases not matched to a gene: 6. The germline V gene has CDR1 SEHNR and CDR2 FQNEAQ (reference sequence). The DNA for the CDR3 is TGTGCCAGCAGCTTTCCGGACAGGGAGGACTATGGCTACACCTTC. Translating gives CASSFPDREDYGYTF.

This clone was detected once. The chain is built from TRBV11-2 and TRBJ1-1; 7 bases line up with TRBD1. This CDR3 comprises 19 residues. J lost 6 bases, V lost 0 bases, and 19 bases had no gene match. The germline gives CDR1 SGHAT, CDR2 FQNNGV. CDR3 protein: CASSLDFFTTQGMVSEAFF. The CDR3 DNA is TGTGCCAGCAGCTTAGATTTTTTTACCACACAGGGGATGGTGTCTGAAGCTTTCTTT.

V and J are TRBV14 and TRBJ2-7; tentatively, D is TRBD1 or TRBD2 (5 bases each). This CDR3 region has 16 residues. Germline loops: CDR1 SGHDN, CDR2 FVKESK. The germline V and J ends were trimmed by 3 bases and 2 bases, with 17 bases remaining between them. The CDR3 coding sequence is TGTGCCAGCAGCCACGATGAGGGGTGGAGGACCTACGAGCAGTACTTC. Its protein product is CASSHDEGWRTYEQYF.